A single TCR beta chain is shown here with its context. Its antigen is as yet unknown. Amplification yielded TCR beta CDR3 regions, with RNA transcripts as the source. Carried out on the TCR CDR3, a first-round RT-PCR used the HTBI primer set. TCRdb re-called the multiplex PCR reads with MiXCR, one entry per CDR3 protein. This sample has 300,000 or so distinct CDR3 sequences, with 18% found just once. The CDR3 has 14 amino acids. Looked up from germline, CDR1 is LNHDA and CDR2 is SQIVND (reference sequence). Trimming removed 5 bases at V and 7 bases at J, with 15 bases between. These data are taken from a study of T cells in Graves' hyperthyroidism and ophthalmopathy. General observations from the study: Most thyroid clonotypes expanded above 0.001 were also detected in blood.

This clonotype was sampled from a woman in her forties or fifties with Graves' hyperthyroidism. The V gene is TRBV19, the J gene TRBJ2-4, with D possibly matching TRBD2 (5 bases). Specimen: blood. In DNA, the CDR3 is TGTGCCAGTAGTGGGCGGGCGTGGGGTAACATTCAGTACTTC. Amino acids: CASSGRAWGNIQYF.